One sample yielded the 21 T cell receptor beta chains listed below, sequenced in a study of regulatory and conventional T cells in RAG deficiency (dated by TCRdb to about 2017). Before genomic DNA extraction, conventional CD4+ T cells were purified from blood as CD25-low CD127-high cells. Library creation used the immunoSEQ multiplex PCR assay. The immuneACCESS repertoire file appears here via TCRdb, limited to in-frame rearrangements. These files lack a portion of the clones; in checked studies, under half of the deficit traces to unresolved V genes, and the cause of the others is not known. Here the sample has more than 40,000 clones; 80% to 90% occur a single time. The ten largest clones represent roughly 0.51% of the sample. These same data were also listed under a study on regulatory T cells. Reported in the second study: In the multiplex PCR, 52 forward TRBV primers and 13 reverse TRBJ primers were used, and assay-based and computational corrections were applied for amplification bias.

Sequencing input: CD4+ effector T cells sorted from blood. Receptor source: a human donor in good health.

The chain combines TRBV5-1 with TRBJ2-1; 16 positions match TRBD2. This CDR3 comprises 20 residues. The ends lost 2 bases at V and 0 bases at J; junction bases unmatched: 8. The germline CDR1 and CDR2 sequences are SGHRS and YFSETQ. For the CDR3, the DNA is TGCGCCAGCAGCTTTTCGGGGGGACTAGCGGGAGGGCCCTCCTACAATGAGCAGTTCTTC. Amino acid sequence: CASSFSGGLAGGPSYNEQFF.

The CDR3 bases are TGTGCCAGCAGCCGGGGGGACCGGGGTCCCGGGGAGCTGTTTTTT. Residues: CASSRGDRGPGELFF. V and J are TRBV7-3 and TRBJ2-2; TRBD2 aligns across 7 bases. CDR1 and CDR2 (germline): SGHTA, FQGTGA. This CDR3 has 15 amino acids. V was clipped by 5 bases and J by 6 bases; unmatched bases: 9. Looking up the rest from reference TRBV7-3 and TRBJ2-2 gives the full variable domain: GAGVSQTPSNKVTEKGKYVELRCDPISGHTALYWYRQSLGQGPEFLIYFQGTGAADDSGLPNDRFFAVRPEGSVSTLKIQRTERGDSAVYLCASSRGDRGPGELFFGEGSRLTVL.

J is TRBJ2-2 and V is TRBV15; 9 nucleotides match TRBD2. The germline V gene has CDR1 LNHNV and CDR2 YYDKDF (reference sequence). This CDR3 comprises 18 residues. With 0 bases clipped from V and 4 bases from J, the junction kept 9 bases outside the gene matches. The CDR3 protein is CATSRERVAGGGTGELFF. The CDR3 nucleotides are TGTGCCACCAGCAGAGAAAGGGTGGCGGGAGGGGGCACCGGGGAGCTGTTTTTT.

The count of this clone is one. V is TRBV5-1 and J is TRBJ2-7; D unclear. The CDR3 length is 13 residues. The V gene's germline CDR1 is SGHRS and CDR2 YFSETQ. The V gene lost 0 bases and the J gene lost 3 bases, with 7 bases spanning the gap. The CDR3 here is CASSLADGYEQYF. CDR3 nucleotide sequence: TGCGCCAGCAGCTTGGCGGACGGCTACGAGCAGTACTTC.

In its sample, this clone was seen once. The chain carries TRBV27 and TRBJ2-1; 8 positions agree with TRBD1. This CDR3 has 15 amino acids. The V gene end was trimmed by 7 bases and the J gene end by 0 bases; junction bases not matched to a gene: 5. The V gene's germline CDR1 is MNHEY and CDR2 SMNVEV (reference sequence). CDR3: CASIRTGSSYNEQFF. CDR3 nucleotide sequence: TGTGCCAGCATTCGGACAGGGAGCTCCTACAATGAGCAGTTCTTC.

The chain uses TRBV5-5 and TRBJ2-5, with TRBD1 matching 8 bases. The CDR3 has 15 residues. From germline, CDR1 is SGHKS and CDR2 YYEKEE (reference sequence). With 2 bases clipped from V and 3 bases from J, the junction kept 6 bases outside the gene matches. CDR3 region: CASSLFRGREETQYF. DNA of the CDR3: TGTGCCAGCAGCTTATTCAGGGGGCGCGAAGAGACCCAGTACTTC. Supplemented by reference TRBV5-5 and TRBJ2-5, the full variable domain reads DAGVTQSPTHLIKTRGQQVTLRCSPISGHKSVSWYQQVLGQGPQFIFQYYEKEERGRGNFPDRFSARQFPNYSSELNVNALLLGDSALYLCASSLFRGREETQYFGPGTRLLVL.

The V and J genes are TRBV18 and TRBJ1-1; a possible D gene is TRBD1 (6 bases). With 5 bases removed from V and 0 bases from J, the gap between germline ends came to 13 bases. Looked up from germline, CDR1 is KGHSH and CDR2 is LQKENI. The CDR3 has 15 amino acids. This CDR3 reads CASSEQGQMNTEAFF. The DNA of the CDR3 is TGTGCCAGCTCAGAACAGGGACAAATGAACACTGAAGCTTTCTTT.

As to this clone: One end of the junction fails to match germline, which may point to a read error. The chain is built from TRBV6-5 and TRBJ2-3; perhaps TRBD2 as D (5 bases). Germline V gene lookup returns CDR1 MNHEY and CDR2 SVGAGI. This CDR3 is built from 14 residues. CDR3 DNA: TGTGCCAGCAGATACTATGGGAGTTCAGATACGCAGTATTTT. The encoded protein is CASRYYGSSDTQYF.

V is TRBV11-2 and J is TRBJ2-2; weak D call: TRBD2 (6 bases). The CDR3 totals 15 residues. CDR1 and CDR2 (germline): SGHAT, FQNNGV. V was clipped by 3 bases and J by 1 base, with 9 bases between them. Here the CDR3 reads CASSFRDWNTGELFF. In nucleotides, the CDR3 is TGTGCCAGCAGCTTTAGGGACTGGAACACCGGGGAGCTGTTTTTT. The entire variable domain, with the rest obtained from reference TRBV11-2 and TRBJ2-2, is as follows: EAGVAQSPRYKIIEKRQSVAFWCNPISGHATLYWYQQILGQGPKLLIQFQNNGVVDDSQLPKDRFSAERLKGVDSTLKIQPAKLEDSAVYLCASSFRDWNTGELFFGEGSRLTVL.

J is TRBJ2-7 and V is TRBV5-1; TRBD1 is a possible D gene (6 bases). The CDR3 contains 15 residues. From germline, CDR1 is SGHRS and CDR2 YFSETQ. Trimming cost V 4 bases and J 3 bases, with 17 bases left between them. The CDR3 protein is CASSEDIDRSYEQYF. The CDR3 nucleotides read TGCGCCAGCAGCGAAGACATCGACAGGAGCTACGAGCAGTACTTC.

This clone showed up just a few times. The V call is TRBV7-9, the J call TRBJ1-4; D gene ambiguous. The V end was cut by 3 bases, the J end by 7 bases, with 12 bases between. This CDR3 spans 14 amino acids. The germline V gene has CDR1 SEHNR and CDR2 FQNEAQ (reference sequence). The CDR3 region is CASSFKGYGEKLFF. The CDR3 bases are TGTGCCAGCAGCTTTAAGGGATATGGTGAAAAACTGTTTTTT.

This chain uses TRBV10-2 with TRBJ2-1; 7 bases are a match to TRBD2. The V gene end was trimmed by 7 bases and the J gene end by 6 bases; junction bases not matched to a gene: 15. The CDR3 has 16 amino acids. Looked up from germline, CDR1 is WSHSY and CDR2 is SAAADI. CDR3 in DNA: TGCGCCAGCAACTGGGGTGGCGGGAGTGGGTCCAATGAGCAGTTCTTC. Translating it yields CASNWGGGSGSNEQFF.

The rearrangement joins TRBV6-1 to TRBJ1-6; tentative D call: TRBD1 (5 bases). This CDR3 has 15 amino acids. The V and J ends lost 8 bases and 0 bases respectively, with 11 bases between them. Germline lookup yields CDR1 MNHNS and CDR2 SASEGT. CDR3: CASGTAGSYNSPLHF. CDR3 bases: TGTGCCAGCGGGACGGCAGGCTCCTATAATTCACCCCTCCACTTT.

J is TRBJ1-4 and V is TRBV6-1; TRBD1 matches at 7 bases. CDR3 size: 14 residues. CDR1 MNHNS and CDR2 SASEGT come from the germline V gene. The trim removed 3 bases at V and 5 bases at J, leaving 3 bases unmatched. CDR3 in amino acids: CASSDRDRNEKLFF. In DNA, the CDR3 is TGTGCCAGCAGTGACCGGGACAGAAATGAAAAACTGTTTTTT.

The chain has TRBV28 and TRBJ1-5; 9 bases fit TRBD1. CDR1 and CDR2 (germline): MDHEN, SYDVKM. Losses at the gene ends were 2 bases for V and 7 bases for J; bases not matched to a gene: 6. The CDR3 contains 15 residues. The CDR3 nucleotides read TGTGCCAGCAGTTTAGGGACAGGGAAGAAGCAGCCCCAGCATTTT. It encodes CASSLGTGKKQPQHF.

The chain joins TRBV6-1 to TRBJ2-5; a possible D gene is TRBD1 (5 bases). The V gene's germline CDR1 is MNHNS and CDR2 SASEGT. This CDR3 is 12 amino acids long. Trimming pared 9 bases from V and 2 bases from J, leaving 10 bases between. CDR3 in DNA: TGTGCCAGTACTTACAGGCAAGAGACCCAGTACTTC. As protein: CASTYRQETQYF.

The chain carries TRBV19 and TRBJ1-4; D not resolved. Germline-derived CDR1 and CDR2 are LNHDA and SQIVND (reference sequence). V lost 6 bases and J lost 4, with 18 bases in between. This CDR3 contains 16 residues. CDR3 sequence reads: CASSKIYRTDNEKLFF. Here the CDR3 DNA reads TGTGCCAGTAGCAAGATATATCGGACGGATAATGAAAAACTGTTTTTT.

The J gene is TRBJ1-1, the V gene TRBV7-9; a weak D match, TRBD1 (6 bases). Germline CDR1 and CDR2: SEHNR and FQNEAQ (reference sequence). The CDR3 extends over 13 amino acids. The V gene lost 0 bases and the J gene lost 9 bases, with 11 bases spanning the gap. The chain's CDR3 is CASSLATGQKAFF. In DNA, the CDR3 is TGTGCCAGCAGCTTAGCGACGGGACAAAAAGCTTTCTTT.

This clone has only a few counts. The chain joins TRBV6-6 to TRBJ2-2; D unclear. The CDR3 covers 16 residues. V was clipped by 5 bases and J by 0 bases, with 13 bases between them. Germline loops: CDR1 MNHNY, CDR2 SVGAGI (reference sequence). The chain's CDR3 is CASSTTTKSNTGELFF. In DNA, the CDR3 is TGTGCCAGCAGTACCACGACAAAATCGAACACCGGGGAGCTGTTTTTT.

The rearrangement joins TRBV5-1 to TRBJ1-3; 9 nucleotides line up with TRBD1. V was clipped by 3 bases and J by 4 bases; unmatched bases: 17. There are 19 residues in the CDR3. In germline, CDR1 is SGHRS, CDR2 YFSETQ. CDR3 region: CASSSGTGTYKDVGNTIYF. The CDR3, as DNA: TGCGCCAGCAGCTCGGGGACAGGGACGTATAAGGACGTAGGAAACACCATATATTTT.

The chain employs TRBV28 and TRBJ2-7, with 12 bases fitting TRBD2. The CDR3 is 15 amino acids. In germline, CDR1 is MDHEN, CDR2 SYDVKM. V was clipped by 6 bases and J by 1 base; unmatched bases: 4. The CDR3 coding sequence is TGTGCCAGCAGACCAACTAGCGGGGGGTCCTACGAGCAGTACTTC. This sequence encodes CASRPTSGGSYEQYF. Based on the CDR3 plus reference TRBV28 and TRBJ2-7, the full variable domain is DVKVTQSSRYLVKRTGEKVFLECVQDMDHENMFWYRQDPGLGLRLIYFSYDVKMKEKGDIPEGYSVSREKKERFSLILESASTNQTSMYLCASRPTSGGSYEQYFGPGTRLTVT.